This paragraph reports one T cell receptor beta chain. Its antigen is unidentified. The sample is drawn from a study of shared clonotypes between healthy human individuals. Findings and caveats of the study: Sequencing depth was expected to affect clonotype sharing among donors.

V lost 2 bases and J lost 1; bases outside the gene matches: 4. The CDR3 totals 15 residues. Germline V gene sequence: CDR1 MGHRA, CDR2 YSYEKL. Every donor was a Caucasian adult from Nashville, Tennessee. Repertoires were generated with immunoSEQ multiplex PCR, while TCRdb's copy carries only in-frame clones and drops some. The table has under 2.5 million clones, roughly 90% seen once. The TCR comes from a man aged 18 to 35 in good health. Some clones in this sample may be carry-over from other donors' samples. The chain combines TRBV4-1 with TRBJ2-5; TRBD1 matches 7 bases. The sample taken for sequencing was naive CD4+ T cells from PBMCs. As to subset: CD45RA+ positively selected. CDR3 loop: CASSQPDRIQETQYF. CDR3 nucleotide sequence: TGCGCCAGCAGCCAACCGGACAGGATCCAAGAGACCCAGTACTTC.